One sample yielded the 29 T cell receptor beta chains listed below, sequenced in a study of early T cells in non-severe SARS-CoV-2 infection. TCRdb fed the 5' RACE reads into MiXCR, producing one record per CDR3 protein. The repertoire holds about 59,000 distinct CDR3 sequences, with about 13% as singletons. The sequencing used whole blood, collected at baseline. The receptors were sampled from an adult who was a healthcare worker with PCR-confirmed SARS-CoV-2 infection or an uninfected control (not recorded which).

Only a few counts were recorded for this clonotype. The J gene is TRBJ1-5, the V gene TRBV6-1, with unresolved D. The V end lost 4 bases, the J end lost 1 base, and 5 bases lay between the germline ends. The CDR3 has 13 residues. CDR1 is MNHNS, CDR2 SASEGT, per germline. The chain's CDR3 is CASSAESNQPQHF. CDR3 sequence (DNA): TGTGCCAGCAGTGCGGAGAGCAATCAGCCCCAGCATTTT.

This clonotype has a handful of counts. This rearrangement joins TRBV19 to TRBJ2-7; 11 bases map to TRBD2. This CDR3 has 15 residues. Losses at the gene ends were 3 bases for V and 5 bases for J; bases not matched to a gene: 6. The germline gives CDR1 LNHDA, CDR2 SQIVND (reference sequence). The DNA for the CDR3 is TGTGCCAGTAGTATGATAGCGGGAGGGCGCCACGAGCAGTACTTC. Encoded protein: CASSMIAGGRHEQYF.

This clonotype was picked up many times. CDR3 residues: CASSLRMTGRTDTQYF. The DNA for the CDR3 is TGTGCCAGCAGCCTCCGTATGACAGGGAGGACAGATACGCAGTATTTT. The chain uses TRBV7-2 and TRBJ2-3; D possibly corresponds to TRBD1 (7 bases). This CDR3 has 16 amino acids. Germline CDR1 SGHTA, CDR2 FQGNSA. Trimming took off 5 bases at V and 3 bases at J, with 18 bases between the two ends.

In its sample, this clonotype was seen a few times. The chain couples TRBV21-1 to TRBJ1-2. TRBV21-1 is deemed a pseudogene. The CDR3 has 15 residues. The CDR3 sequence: CASSKRAATNYGYTF. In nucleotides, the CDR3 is TGTGCCAGCAGCAAAAGGGCAGCTACTAACTATGGCTACACCTTC.

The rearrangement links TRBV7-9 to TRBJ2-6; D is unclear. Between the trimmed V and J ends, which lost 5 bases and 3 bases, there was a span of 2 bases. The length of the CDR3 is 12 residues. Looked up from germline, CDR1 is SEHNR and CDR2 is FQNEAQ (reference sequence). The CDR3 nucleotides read TGTGCCAGCAGCCTTGGGGCCAACGTCCTGACTTTC. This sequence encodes CASSLGANVLTF.

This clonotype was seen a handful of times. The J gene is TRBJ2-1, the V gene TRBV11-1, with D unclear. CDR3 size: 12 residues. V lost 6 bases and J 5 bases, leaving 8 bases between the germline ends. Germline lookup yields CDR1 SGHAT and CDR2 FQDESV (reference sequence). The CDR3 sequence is CASRVGNNEQFF. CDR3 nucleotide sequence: TGTGCCAGCAGAGTGGGCAACAATGAGCAGTTCTTC.

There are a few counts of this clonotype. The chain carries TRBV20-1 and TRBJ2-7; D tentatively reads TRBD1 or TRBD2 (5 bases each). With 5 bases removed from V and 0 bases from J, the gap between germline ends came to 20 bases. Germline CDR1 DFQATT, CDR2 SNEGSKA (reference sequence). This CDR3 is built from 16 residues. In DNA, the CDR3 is TGCAGTGCTTCCCGTGGGGGTCTGTCAGGCTCCTACGAGCAGTACTTC. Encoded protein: CSASRGGLSGSYEQYF.

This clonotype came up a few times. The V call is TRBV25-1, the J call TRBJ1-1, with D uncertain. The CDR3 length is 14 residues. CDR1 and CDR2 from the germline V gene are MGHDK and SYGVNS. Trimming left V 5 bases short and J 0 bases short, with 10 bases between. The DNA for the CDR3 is TGTGCCAGCAGTATCCCTAGGGTGAACACTGAAGCTTTCTTT. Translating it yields CASSIPRVNTEAFF.

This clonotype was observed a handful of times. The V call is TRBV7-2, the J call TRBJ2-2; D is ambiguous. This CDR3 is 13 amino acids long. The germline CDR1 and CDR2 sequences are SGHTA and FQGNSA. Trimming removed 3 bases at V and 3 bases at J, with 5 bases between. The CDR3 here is CASSLGYTGELFF. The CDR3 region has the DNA TGTGCCAGCAGCTTGGGGTACACCGGGGAGCTGTTTTTT.

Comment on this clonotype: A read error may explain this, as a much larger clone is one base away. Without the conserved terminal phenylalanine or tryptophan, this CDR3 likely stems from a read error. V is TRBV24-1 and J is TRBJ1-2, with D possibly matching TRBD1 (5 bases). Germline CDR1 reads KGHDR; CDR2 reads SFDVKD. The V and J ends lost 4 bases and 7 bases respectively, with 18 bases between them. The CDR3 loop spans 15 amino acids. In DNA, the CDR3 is TGTGCCACCAGTGACGCCGGAGACAGTAAGGGTGGCTACACCCTC. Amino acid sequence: CATSDAGDSKGGYTL.

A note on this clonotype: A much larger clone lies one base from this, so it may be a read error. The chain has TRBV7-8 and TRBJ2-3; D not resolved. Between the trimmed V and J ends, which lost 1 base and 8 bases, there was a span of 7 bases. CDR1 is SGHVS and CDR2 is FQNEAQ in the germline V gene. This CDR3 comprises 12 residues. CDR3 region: CASSLGSGTQYF. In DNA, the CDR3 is TGTGCCAGCAGCTTAGGGTCGGGTACGCAGTATTTT.

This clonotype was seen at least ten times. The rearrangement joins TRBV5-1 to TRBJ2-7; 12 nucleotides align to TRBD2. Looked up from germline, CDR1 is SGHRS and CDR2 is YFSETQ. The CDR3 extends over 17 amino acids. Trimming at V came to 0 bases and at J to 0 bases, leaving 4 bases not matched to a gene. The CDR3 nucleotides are TGCGCCAGCAGCTTGGGACTAGCGGGGGCGAGCTCCTACGAGCAGTACTTC. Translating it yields CASSLGLAGASSYEQYF.

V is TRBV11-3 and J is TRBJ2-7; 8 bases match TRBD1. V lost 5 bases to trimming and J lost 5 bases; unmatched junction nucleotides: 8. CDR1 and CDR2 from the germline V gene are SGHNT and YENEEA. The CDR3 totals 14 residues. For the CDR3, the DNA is TGTGCCAGCAGCCCTCGGACAGGGTTCCACGAGCAGTACTTC. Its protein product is CASSPRTGFHEQYF.

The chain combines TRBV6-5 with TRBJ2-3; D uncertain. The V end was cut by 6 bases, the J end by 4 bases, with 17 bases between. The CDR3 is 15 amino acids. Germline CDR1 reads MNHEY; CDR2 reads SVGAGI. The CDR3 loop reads CASRVQRAKADTQYF. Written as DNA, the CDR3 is TGTGCCAGCAGGGTACAGCGAGCAAAGGCAGATACGCAGTATTTT.

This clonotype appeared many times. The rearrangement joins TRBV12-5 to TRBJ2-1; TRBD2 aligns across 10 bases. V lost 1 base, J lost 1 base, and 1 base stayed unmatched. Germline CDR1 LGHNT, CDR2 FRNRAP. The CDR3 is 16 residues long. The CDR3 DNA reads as TGTGCTAGTGGTTTGGCAGCGGGAGGGTCCTACAATGAGCAGTTCTTC. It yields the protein CASGLAAGGSYNEQFF.

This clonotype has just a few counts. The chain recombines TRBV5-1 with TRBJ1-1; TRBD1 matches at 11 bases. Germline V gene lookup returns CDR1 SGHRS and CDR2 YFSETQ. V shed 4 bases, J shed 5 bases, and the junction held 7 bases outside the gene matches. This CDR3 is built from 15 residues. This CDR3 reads CASSPRTGGETEAFF. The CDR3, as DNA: TGCGCCAGCAGCCCGCGGACAGGGGGCGAAACTGAAGCTTTCTTT.

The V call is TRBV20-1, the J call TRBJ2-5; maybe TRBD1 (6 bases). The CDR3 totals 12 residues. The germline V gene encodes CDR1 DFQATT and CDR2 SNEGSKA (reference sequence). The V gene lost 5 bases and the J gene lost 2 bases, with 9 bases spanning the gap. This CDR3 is CSAPGQQETQYF. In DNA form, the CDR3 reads TGCAGTGCTCCGGGACAACAAGAGACCCAGTACTTC.

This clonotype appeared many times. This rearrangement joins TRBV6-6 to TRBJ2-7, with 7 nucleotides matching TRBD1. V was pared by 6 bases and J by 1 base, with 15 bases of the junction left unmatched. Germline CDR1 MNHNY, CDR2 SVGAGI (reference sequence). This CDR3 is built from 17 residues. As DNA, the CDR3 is TGTGCCAGCAGCTGGGCAACGGGACAGAAAATTTCCTACGAGCAGTACTTC. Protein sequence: CASSWATGQKISYEQYF.

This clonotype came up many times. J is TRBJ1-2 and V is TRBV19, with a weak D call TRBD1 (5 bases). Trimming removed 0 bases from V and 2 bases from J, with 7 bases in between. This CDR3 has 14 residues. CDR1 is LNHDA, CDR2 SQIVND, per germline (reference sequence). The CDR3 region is CASSIDQGNYGYTF. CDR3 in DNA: TGTGCCAGTAGTATAGATCAGGGAAACTATGGCTACACCTTC.

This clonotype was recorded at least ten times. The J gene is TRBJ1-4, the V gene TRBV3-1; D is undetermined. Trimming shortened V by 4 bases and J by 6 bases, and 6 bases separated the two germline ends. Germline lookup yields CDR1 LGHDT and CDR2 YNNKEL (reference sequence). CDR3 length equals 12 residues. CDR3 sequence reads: CASSLLHEKLFF. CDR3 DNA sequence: TGTGCCAGCAGCCTGCTTCATGAAAAACTGTTTTTT.

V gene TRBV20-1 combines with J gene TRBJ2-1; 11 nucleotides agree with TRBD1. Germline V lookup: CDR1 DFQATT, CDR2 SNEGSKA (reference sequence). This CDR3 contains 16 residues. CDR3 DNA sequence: TGCAGCTACGGACAGGGGGCGACTCCAACCTACAATGAGCAGTTCTTC. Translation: CSYGQGATPTYNEQFF.

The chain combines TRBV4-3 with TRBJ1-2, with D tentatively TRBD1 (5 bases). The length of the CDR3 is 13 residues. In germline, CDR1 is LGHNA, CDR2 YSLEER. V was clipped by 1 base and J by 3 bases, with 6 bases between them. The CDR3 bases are TGCGCCAGCAGCCAAGTAGGGGACTATGGCTACACCTTC. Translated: CASSQVGDYGYTF.

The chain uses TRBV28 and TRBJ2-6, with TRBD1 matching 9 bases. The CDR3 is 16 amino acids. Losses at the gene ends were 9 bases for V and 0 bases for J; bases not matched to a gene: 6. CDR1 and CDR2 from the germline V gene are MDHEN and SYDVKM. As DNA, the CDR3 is TGTGCCAGTGGGACAGGGATTCCCTCTGGGGCCAACGTCCTGACTTTC. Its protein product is CASGTGIPSGANVLTF.

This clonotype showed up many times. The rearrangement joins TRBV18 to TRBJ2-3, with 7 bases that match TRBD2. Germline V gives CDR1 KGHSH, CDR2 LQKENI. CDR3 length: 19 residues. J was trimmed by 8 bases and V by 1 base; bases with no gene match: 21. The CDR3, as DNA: TGTGCCAGCTCACCACGGTACGGACAAACGACGGCGGGAGAGAGTACGCAGTATTTT. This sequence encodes CASSPRYGQTTAGESTQYF.

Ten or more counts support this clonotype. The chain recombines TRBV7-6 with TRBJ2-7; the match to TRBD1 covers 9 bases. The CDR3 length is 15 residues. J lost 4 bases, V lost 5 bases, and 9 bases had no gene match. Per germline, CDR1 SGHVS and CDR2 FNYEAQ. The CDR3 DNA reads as TGTGCCAGCAGCCGCACCGACAGGGGGGGATACGAGCAGTACTTC. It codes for CASSRTDRGGYEQYF.

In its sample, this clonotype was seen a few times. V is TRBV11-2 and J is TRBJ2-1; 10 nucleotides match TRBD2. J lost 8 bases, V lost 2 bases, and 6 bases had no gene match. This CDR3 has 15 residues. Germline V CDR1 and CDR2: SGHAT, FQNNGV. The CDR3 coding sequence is TGTGCCAGCAGCTTAAGTCTAGCGGGAGACTATGAGCAGTTCTTC. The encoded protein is CASSLSLAGDYEQFF.

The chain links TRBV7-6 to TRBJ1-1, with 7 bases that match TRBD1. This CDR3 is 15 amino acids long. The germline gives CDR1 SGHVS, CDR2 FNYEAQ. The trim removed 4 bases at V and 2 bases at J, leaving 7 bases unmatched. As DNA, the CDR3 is TGTGCCAGCAGCTCAAGGGGGCGAGGAAACACTGAAGCTTTCTTT. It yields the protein CASSSRGRGNTEAFF.

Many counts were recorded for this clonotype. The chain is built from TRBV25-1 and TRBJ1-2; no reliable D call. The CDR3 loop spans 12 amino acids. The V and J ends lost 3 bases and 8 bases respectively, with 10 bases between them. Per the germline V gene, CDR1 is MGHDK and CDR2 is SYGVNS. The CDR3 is CASSEGGKGYTF. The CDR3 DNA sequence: TGTGCCAGCAGTGAGGGAGGGAAAGGCTACACCTTC.

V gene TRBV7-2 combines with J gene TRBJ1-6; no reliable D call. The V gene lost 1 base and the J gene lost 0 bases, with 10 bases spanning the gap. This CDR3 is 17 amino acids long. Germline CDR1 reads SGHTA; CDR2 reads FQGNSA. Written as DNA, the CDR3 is TGTGCCAGCAGCTTAGTCTCAACAAGCTCCTATAATTCACCCCTCCACTTT. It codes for CASSLVSTSSYNSPLHF.